Given below is one T cell receptor beta chain in context. Some clones are missing from TCRdb's copy, which holds only in-frame ones; the method was immunoSEQ multiplex PCR. The sample has 78,000 or so clones; around 91% are singletons. The data were taken from a study of technical replicates of blood from a handful of donors. The specimen was T cells isolated from PBMCs. This receptor was obtained from a human donor in good health. Some clones in this sample may be carry-over from other donors' samples.

The CDR3 reads CAISESGVLYEQYF. In DNA form, the CDR3 reads TGTGCCATCAGTGAATCGGGAGTTCTCTACGAGCAGTACTTC. The chain has TRBV10-3 and TRBJ2-7; D may be TRBD2 (6 bases). The V and J ends lost 3 bases and 3 bases respectively, with 12 bases between them. This CDR3 region has 14 residues. Germline assignment: CDR1 ENHRY and CDR2 SYGVKD.